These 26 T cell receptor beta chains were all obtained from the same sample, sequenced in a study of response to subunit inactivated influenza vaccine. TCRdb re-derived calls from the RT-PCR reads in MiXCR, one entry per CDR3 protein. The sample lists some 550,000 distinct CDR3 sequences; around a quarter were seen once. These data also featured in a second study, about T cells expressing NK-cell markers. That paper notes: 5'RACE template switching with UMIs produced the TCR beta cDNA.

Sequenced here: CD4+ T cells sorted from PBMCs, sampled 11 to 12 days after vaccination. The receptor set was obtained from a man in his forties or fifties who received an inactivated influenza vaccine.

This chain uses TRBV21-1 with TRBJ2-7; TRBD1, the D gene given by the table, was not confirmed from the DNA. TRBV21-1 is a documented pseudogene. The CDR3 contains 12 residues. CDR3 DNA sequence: TGTGCCAGCAGCGCACTCCTAAGGGGGCAGTACTTC. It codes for CASSALLRGQYF.

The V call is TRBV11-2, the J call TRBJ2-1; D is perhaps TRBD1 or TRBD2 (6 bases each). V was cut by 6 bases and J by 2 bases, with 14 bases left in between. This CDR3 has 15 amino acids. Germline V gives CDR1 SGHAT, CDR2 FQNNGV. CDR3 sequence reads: CASSHPGGTYNEQFF. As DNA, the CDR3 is TGTGCCAGCAGTCACCCCGGGGGCACCTACAATGAGCAGTTCTTC.

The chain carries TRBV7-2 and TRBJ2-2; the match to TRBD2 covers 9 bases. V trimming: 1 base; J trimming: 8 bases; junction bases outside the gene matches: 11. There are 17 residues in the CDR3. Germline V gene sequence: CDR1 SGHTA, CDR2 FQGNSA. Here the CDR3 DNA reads TGTGCCAGCAGCTTAGTTGGAACTAGCGGGCCTCCAGGGGAGCTGTTTTTT. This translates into CASSLVGTSGPPGELFF. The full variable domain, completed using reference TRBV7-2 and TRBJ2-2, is GAGVSQSPSNKVTEKGKDVELRCDPISGHTALYWYRQSLGQGLEFLIYFQGNSAPDKSGLPSDRFSAERTGGSVSTLTIQRTQQEDSAVYLCASSLVGTSGPPGELFFGEGSRLTVL.

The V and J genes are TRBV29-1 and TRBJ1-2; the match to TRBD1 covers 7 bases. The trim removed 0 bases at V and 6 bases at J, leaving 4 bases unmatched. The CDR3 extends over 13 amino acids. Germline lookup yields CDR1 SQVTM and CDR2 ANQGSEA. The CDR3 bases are TGCAGCGTTGAAGAACAGGGGTTCCATGGCTACACCTTC. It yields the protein CSVEEQGFHGYTF. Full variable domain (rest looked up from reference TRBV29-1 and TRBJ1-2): SAVISQKPSRDICQRGTSLTIQCQVDSQVTMMFWYRQQPGQSLTLIATANQGSEATYESGFVIDKFPISRPNLTFSTLTVSNMSPEDSSIYLCSVEEQGFHGYTFGSGTRLTVV.

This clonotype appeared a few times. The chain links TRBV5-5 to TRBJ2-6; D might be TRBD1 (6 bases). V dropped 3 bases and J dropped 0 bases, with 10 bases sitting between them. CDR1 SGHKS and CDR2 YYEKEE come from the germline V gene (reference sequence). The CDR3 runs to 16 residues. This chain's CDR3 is CASSSQGLSGANVLTF. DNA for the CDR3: TGTGCCAGCAGCTCACAGGGCCTCTCTGGGGCCAACGTCCTGACTTTC.

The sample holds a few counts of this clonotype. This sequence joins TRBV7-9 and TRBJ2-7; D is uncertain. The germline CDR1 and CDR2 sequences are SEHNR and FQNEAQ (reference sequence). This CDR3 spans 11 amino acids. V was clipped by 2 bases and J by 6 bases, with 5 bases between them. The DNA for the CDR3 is TGTGCCAGCAGCTTATCTACCGAGCAGTACTTC. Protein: CASSLSTEQYF.

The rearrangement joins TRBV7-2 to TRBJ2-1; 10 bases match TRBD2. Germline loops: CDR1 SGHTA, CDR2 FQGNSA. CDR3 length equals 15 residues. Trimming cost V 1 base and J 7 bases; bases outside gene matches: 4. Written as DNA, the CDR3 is TGTGCCAGCAGCTTAGTGGCTAGCGGGGGAAATGAGCAGTTCTTC. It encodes CASSLVASGGNEQFF. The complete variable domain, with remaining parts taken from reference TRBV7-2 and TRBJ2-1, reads GAGVSQSPSNKVTEKGKDVELRCDPISGHTALYWYRQSLGQGLEFLIYFQGNSAPDKSGLPSDRFSAERTGGSVSTLTIQRTQQEDSAVYLCASSLVASGGNEQFFGPGTRLTVL.

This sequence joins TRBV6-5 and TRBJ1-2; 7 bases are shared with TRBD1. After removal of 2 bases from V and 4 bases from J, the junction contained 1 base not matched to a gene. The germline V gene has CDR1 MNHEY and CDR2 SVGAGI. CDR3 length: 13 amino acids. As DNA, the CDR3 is TGTGCCAGCAGTTACAGGACAGGCTATGGCTACACCTTC. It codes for CASSYRTGYGYTF.

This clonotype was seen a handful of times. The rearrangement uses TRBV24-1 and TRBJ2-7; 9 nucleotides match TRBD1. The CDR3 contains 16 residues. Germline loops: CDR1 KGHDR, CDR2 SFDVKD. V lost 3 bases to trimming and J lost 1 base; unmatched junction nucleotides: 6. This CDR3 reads CATSDTGGENSYEQYF. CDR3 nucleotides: TGTGCCACCAGTGATACAGGGGGCGAGAATTCCTACGAGCAGTACTTC.

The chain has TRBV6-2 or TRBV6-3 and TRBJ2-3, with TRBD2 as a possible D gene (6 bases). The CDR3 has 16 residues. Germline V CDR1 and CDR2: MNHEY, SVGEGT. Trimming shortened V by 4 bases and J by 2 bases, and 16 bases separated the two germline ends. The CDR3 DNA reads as TGTGCCAGCAGTTCCCACGGGGGACCCTACACAGATACGCAGTATTTT. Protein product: CASSSHGGPYTDTQYF.

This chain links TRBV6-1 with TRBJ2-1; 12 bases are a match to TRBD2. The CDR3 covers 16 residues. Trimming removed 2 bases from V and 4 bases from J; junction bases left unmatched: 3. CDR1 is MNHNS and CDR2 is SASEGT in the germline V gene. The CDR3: CASSERGLAGYNEQFF. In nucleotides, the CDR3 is TGTGCCAGCAGTGAAAGGGGACTAGCGGGTTACAATGAGCAGTTCTTC.

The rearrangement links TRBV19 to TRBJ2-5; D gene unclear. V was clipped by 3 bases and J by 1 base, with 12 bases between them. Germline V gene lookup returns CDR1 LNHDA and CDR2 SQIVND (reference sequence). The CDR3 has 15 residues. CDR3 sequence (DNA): TGTGCCAGTAGTATTTTTGGTGTGGCCCAAGAGACCCAGTACTTC. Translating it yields CASSIFGVAQETQYF.

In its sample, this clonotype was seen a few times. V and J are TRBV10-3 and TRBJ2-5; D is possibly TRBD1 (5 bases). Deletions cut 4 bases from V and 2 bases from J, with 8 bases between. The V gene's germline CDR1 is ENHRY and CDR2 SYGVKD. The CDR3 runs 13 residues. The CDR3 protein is CAISGPGQETQYF. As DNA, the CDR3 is TGTGCCATCAGTGGTCCAGGGCAAGAGACCCAGTACTTC.

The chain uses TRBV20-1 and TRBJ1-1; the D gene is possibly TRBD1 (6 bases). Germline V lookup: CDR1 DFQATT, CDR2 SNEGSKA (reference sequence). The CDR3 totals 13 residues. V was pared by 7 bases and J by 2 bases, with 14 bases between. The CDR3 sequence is CSGEGTFNTEAFF. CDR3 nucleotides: TGCAGTGGTGAAGGGACATTCAACACTGAAGCTTTCTTT.

CDR3 coding DNA: TGTGCCAGCAGTTACTCCCATGGGGTGAGTCCGAAGTACTTC. It specifies CASSYSHGVSPKYF. The V and J genes are TRBV6-2 or TRBV6-3 and TRBJ2-5; no definite D call. V lost 0 bases and J 12 bases, leaving 17 bases between the germline ends. Germline V gives CDR1 MNHEY, CDR2 SVGEGT. The CDR3 spans 14 residues.

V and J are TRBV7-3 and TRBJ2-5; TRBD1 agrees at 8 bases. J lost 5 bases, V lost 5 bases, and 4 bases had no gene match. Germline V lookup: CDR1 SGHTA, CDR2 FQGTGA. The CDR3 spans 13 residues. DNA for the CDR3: TGTGCCAGCAGCGCATACAGGGGGGAGACCCAGTACTTC. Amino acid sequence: CASSAYRGETQYF.

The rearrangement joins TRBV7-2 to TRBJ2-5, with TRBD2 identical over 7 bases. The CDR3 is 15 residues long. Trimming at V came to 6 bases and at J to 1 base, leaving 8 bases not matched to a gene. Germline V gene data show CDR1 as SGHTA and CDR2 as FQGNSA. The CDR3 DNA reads TGTGCCAGCAGGACTCAAGGCGGGGGCCAAGAGACCCAGTACTTC. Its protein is CASRTQGGGQETQYF.

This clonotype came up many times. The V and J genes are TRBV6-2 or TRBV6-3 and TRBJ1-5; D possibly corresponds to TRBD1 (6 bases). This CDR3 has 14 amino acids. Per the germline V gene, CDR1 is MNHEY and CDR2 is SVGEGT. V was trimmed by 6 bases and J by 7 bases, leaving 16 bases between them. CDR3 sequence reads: CASSLPGAAQPQHF. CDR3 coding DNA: TGTGCCAGCAGCCTTCCGGGGGCGGCCCAGCCCCAGCATTTT.

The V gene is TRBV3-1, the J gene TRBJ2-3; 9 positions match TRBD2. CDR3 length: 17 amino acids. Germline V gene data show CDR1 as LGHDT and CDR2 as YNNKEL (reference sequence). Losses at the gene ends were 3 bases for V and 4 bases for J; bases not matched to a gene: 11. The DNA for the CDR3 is TGTGCCAGCAGCCACCCGTTGCGGGGGGGTGGGGCAGATACGCAGTATTTT. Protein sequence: CASSHPLRGGGADTQYF.

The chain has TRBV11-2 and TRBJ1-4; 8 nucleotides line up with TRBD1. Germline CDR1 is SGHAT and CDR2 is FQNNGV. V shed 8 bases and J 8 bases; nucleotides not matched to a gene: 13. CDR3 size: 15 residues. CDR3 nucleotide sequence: TGTGCCAGCGGACGGACAGGGAGACTTCACGAAAAACTGTTTTTT. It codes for CASGRTGRLHEKLFF.

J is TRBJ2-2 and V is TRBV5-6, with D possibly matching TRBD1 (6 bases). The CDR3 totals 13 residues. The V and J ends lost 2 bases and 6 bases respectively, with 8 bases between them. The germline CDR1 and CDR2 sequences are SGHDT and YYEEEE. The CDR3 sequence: CASSFAGAGELFF. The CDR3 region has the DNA TGTGCCAGCAGCTTTGCAGGGGCCGGGGAGCTGTTTTTT.

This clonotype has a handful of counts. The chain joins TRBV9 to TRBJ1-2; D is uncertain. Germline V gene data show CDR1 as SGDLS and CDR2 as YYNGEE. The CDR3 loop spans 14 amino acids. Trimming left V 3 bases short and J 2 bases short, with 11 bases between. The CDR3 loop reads CASSAGPENYGYTF. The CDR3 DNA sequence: TGTGCCAGCAGCGCCGGTCCGGAGAACTATGGCTACACCTTC.

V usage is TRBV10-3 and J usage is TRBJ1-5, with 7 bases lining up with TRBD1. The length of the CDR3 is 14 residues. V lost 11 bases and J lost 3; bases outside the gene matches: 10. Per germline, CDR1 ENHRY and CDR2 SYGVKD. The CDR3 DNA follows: TGTGCCTCCCCCCGGGGACAGTACAATCAGCCCCAGCATTTT. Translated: CASPRGQYNQPQHF.

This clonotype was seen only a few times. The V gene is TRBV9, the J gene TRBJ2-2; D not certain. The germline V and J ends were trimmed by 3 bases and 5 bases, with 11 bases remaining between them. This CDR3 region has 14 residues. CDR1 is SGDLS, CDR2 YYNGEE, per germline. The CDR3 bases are TGTGCCAGCAGCGACCCTGGCGTTACCGGGGAGCTGTTTTTT. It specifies CASSDPGVTGELFF.

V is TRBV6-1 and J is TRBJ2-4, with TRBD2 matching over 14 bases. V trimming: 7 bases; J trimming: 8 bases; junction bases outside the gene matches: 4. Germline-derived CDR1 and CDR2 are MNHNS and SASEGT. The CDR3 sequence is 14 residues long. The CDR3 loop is CASTGLAGVYIQYF. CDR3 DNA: TGTGCCAGCACGGGACTAGCGGGAGTTTACATTCAGTACTTC.

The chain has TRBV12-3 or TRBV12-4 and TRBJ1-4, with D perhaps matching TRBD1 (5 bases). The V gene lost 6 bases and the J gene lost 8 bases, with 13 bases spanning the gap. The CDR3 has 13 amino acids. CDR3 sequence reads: CASRGVFPEKLFF. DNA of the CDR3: TGTGCCAGCAGGGGGGTATTTCCCGAAAAACTGTTTTTT.